The clone carrying this T cell receptor (beta chain) has only one observation. This entry is derived from a study of Graves' ophthalmopathy and Graves' hyperthyroidism. V gave up 2 bases and J gave up 7 bases; unmatched junction bases: 4. This CDR3 region has 13 residues. The V gene's germline CDR1 is MNHNS and CDR2 SASEGT. RNA transcripts served as template for amplifying TCR beta CDR3 sequences. In the first round, RT-PCR was carried out with HTBI primers, and a multiplex PCR formed the second round. TCRdb recomputed calls from the multiplex PCR reads with MiXCR, one row per CDR3 protein. Altogether about half a million distinct CDR3 sequences are present, approximately 15% being singletons, with the ten largest covering 9.8%.

This TCR was sampled from a woman aged 25 to 39 with Graves' ophthalmopathy. This chain uses TRBV6-1 with TRBJ1-2; 7 bases line up with TRBD1. The sequencing sample was made of blood. CDR3 DNA sequence: TGTGCCAGCAGTGAATCTTGGGACAGTGGCTACACCTTC. This translates into CASSESWDSGYTF.